The clone carrying this TCR beta chain turned up a few times. Its antigen is unidentified. One entry per CDR3 protein results from TCRdb running MiXCR on the 5' RACE reads. The sample has 260,000 or so distinct CDR3 sequences; approximately 15% are singletons. This sample is drawn from a study of T-cell memory formation after mild COVID-19. Overall study context: TCR clusters showed largely donor specificity.

Study-wide results and limits: Largely, contracting CD4+ clones fell within CM and EM, and contracting CD8+ clones within EMRA.

The germline gives CDR1 SGHRS, CDR2 YFSETQ. The CDR3 consists of 17 residues. The trim removed 0 bases at V and 1 base at J, leaving 9 bases unmatched. The sequence was obtained from a man aged 18 to 30 who had mild COVID-19 (a few samples of this study predate the infection). Cell type and time point are not known. This chain connects TRBV5-1 to TRBJ2-5; 7 bases are shared with TRBD2. The sequenced sample was PBMCs or a T cell subset sorted from them (not recorded which). The CDR3: CASSLGLAASPQETQYF. The CDR3 bases are TGCGCCAGCAGCTTGGGTCTAGCGGCGTCACCCCAAGAGACCCAGTACTTC.